This entry lists 11 T cell receptor beta chains sequenced from one sample in a study of blood T cell repertoires in COVID-19. Libraries were prepared by immunoSEQ multiplex PCR; TCRdb keeps only in-frame clonotypes and omits some of them. Here the sample spans around 250,000 clones, around four fifths being singletons. The specimen was peripheral blood. The receptors here all came from a man aged 55 to 70 who had recovered from COVID-19.

The chain joins TRBV3-1 (or the pseudogene TRBV3-2) to TRBJ2-1; TRBD2 might be the D (5 bases). There are 15 residues in the CDR3. CDR1 LGHDT and CDR2 YNNKEL come from the germline V gene (reference sequence). V lost 1 base and J 2 bases, leaving 9 bases between the germline ends. CDR3: CASSQVPSTYNEQFF. CDR3 in DNA: TGTGCCAGCAGCCAAGTTCCTAGCACCTACAATGAGCAGTTCTTC.

The chain uses TRBV5-1 and TRBJ1-4; 10 nucleotides align to TRBD1. The J segment lost 8 bases and the V segment lost 3 bases, leaving 7 bases of the junction unmatched. The CDR3 is 15 residues long. Germline V lookup: CDR1 SGHRS, CDR2 YFSETQ. The CDR3 is CASSSSGTGVEKLFF. The DNA of the CDR3 is TGCGCCAGCAGCTCGTCCGGGACAGGGGTAGAAAAACTGTTTTTT.

The genes are TRBV4-1 and TRBJ2-7, with a possible D match to TRBD2 (5 bases). Germline assignment: CDR1 MGHRA and CDR2 YSYEKL. The V gene lost 0 bases and the J gene lost 5 bases, with 14 bases spanning the gap. The CDR3 is made up of 15 amino acids. CDR3 region: CASSQEDRGPHEQYF. The CDR3 nucleotides are TGCGCCAGCAGCCAAGAAGATCGAGGGCCCCACGAGCAGTACTTC.

J is TRBJ2-1 and V is TRBV6-6; 9 bases map to TRBD2. Germline V gene data show CDR1 as MNHNY and CDR2 as SVGAGI (reference sequence). Trimming cost V 8 bases and J 11 bases; bases outside gene matches: 7. The length of the CDR3 is 12 residues. The CDR3 spells CASGTAGGKQFF. As DNA, the CDR3 is TGTGCCAGCGGGACGGCGGGAGGGAAGCAGTTCTTC.

The chain is built from TRBV28 and TRBJ1-2; TRBD1 might be the D (5 bases). From germline, CDR1 is MDHEN and CDR2 SYDVKM. The CDR3 totals 12 residues. Trimming removed 8 bases from V and 4 bases from J, with 11 bases in between. The CDR3 sequence is CASGSGGYGYTF. The CDR3 region has the DNA TGTGCCAGCGGCTCGGGGGGCTATGGCTACACCTTC.

The V and J genes are TRBV5-4 and TRBJ2-1; D uncertain. Between the trimmed V and J ends, which lost 0 bases and 0 bases, there was a span of 4 bases. Germline CDR1 SGHNT, CDR2 YYREEE (reference sequence). The CDR3 sequence is 14 residues long. CDR3 amino acids: CASSLGASYNEQFF. CDR3 sequence (DNA): TGTGCCAGCAGCTTGGGAGCCTCCTACAATGAGCAGTTCTTC.

The chain employs TRBV18 and TRBJ2-4; D may be TRBD2 (5 bases). Trimming cost V 0 bases and J 10 bases, with 13 bases left between them. This CDR3 spans 14 amino acids. The germline V gene encodes CDR1 KGHSH and CDR2 LQKENI. This CDR3 reads CASSPPRAEKIQYF. CDR3 DNA sequence: TGTGCCAGCTCACCACCGCGAGCGGAGAAGATTCAGTACTTC.

The chain employs TRBV11-2 and TRBJ2-3; 11 bases agree with TRBD2. Per germline, CDR1 SGHAT and CDR2 FQNNGV. CDR3 length: 16 residues. V shed 0 bases and J 4 bases; nucleotides not matched to a gene: 3. This CDR3 reads CASSLDTSGRADTQYF. The DNA for the CDR3 is TGTGCCAGCAGCTTAGATACTAGCGGGAGAGCAGATACGCAGTATTTT.

The chain carries TRBV27 and TRBJ2-7; TRBD1 matches 9 bases. The CDR3 totals 14 residues. V was pared by 5 bases and J by 7 bases, with 9 bases of the junction left unmatched. Germline V gene lookup returns CDR1 MNHEY and CDR2 SMNVEV (reference sequence). The CDR3 here is CASSARTGVGEQYF. The DNA of the CDR3 is TGTGCCAGCAGTGCCCGGACAGGGGTAGGAGAGCAGTACTTC.

This clone was counted between two and nine times. This rearrangement joins TRBV7-9 to TRBJ1-1; D is uncertain. Trimming removed 6 bases from V and 4 bases from J, with 21 bases in between. CDR1 is SEHNR and CDR2 is FQNEAQ in the germline V gene (reference sequence). The CDR3 sequence is 16 residues long. The CDR3 nucleotides are TGTGCCAGCAGTACGGCAGGATCAACCTTGCGCACTGAAGCTTTCTTT. This encodes CASSTAGSTLRTEAFF.

The rearrangement links TRBV30 to TRBJ2-4; D is perhaps TRBD1 (5 bases). V dropped 0 bases and J dropped 6 bases, with 12 bases sitting between them. From germline, CDR1 is GTSNPN and CDR2 SVGIG (reference sequence). The CDR3 runs 14 residues. The CDR3 loop is CAWSVGQGPNIQYF. CDR3 nucleotides: TGTGCCTGGAGTGTAGGGCAGGGCCCAAACATTCAGTACTTC. The variable domain in full, completed from reference TRBV30 and TRBJ2-4, reads SQTIHQWPATLVQPVGSPLSLECTVEGTSNPNLYWYRQAAGRGLQLLFYSVGIGQISSEVPQNLSASRPQDRQFILSSKKLLLSDSGFYLCAWSVGQGPNIQYFGAGTRLSVL.